One and the same sample provided the 12 T cell receptor beta chains below, sequenced in a study of Ad26.COV2.S vaccination and SARS-CoV-2 variants. The treatment was: roughly 18 received Ad26.COV2.S at low or high dose, single or two shots; 5 received placebo; per-sample allocation not given. Sampling happened 63 days after the first vaccine or placebo injection. Produced via immunoSEQ multiplex PCR; TCRdb's table is partial and in-frame only. The table records 440,000 or so clones, roughly 91% of them present only once. Material: peripheral blood, obtained in a trial of Ad26.COV2.S vaccine versus placebo. The receptors derive from a person between 18 and 59 years old who received the Ad26.COV2.S COVID-19 vaccine or a placebo.

This chain joins TRBV6-4 and TRBJ2-3; TRBD2 is a possible D gene (5 bases). Germline CDR1 reads MRHNA; CDR2 reads SNTAGT. The CDR3 extends over 13 amino acids. Trimming shortened V by 1 base and J by 8 bases, and 10 bases separated the two germline ends. The CDR3 reads CASSDWAGGTQYF. Written as DNA, the CDR3 is TGTGCCAGCAGTGACTGGGCCGGAGGTACGCAGTATTTT.

This sequence joins TRBV30 and TRBJ2-7; the D gene is possibly TRBD2 (6 bases). V was trimmed by 0 bases and J by 3 bases, leaving 6 bases between them. Germline CDR1 reads GTSNPN; CDR2 reads SVGIG (reference sequence). The CDR3 totals 12 residues. The DNA of the CDR3 is TGTGCCTGGAGTGTAGCGGGCTACGAGCAGTACTTC. This encodes CAWSVAGYEQYF.

This chain connects TRBV28 to TRBJ2-7; TRBD1 agrees at 7 bases. The length of the CDR3 is 13 residues. Trimming cost V 6 bases and J 4 bases; bases outside gene matches: 6. Germline V lookup: CDR1 MDHEN, CDR2 SYDVKM. The CDR3 DNA reads as TGTGCCAGCAGGAGCACAGGGGAATACGAGCAGTACTTC. Amino acids: CASRSTGEYEQYF.

The gene calls are TRBV27 and TRBJ1-5, with 8 bases fitting TRBD1. The CDR3 has 16 amino acids. The germline V gene encodes CDR1 MNHEY and CDR2 SMNVEV (reference sequence). The V gene end was trimmed by 3 bases and the J gene end by 2 bases; junction bases not matched to a gene: 6. The CDR3 loop reads CASSLTGAWGNQPQHF. DNA for the CDR3: TGTGCCAGCAGTTTGACAGGGGCTTGGGGCAATCAGCCCCAGCATTTT.

V gene TRBV10-3 combines with J gene TRBJ1-2; TRBD1 might be the D (5 bases). Germline loops: CDR1 ENHRY, CDR2 SYGVKD. The length of the CDR3 is 14 residues. V was trimmed by 0 bases and J by 5 bases, leaving 10 bases between them. The CDR3 reads CAISESGREYGYTF. The CDR3 DNA sequence: TGTGCCATCAGTGAGTCGGGCAGGGAATATGGCTACACCTTC.

This chain joins TRBV7-8 and TRBJ2-1; D is perhaps TRBD2 (6 bases). Germline V lookup: CDR1 SGHVS, CDR2 FQNEAQ. The V and J ends lost 7 bases and 2 bases respectively, with 21 bases between them. This CDR3 is 17 amino acids long. DNA for the CDR3: TGTGCCAGCAAAATTGGTATCGGGAGTCTCGCCTACAATGAGCAGTTCTTC. Protein sequence: CASKIGIGSLAYNEQFF.

The V and J genes are TRBV5-1 and TRBJ2-5, with 8 nucleotides matching TRBD2. This CDR3 has 15 amino acids. Germline lookup yields CDR1 SGHRS and CDR2 YFSETQ. Germline trimming cut 10 bases from V and 4 bases from J; bases unmatched to any gene: 15. The CDR3 sequence is CASQTMGGRTETQYF. Written as DNA, the CDR3 is TGCGCCTCCCAAACGATGGGCGGGAGGACAGAGACCCAGTACTTC.

The chain combines TRBV14 with TRBJ1-2, with a weak D call TRBD1 (6 bases). Trimming took off 4 bases at V and 4 bases at J, with 13 bases between the two ends. The CDR3 spans 14 residues. Per germline, CDR1 SGHDN and CDR2 FVKESK. In nucleotides, the CDR3 is TGTGCCAGCAGCCTACGCCGGGACACCTATGGCTACACCTTC. It codes for CASSLRRDTYGYTF.

The V and J genes are TRBV21-1 and TRBJ2-1; the table's D gene call, TRBD2, was not cross checked with the DNA. TRBV21-1 is deemed a pseudogene. The CDR3 runs 17 residues. The CDR3 DNA sequence: TGTGCCAGCAGATCCGCCCGCGGGATAAGCTCCTACAATGAGCAGTTCTTC. Translation: CASRSARGISSYNEQFF.

The count of this clone is one. The chain links TRBV28 to TRBJ2-2; D gene ambiguous. The CDR3 covers 13 residues. V was trimmed by 2 bases and J by 5 bases, leaving 6 bases between them. The germline V gene has CDR1 MDHEN and CDR2 SYDVKM. The DNA of the CDR3 is TGTGCCAGCAGTTTAAAAATTACCGGGGAGCTGTTTTTT. The encoded protein is CASSLKITGELFF.

In this sample, this clone turned up a few times. The chain has TRBV28 and TRBJ2-1, with a possible D match to TRBD2 (5 bases). The ends were cut back, 5 bases at V and 12 bases at J, with 14 bases in the middle. The CDR3 is made up of 12 amino acids. Germline CDR1 is MDHEN and CDR2 is SYDVKM. This CDR3 is CASSPPAGGQFF. Written as DNA, the CDR3 is TGTGCCAGCAGTCCTCCGGCCGGAGGGCAGTTCTTC.

This chain connects TRBV5-5 to TRBJ2-5, with D perhaps TRBD1 (6 bases). CDR1 is SGHKS and CDR2 is YYEKEE in the germline V gene (reference sequence). Trimming pared 0 bases from V and 4 bases from J, leaving 13 bases between. This CDR3 has 15 amino acids. The CDR3 DNA reads as TGTGCCAGCAGCTTGGCAGGTACAGGGAGAGAGACCCAGTACTTC. This translates into CASSLAGTGRETQYF.